This note documents a single TCR beta chain sequence. A junction end diverges from the germline sequence, so it may reflect a read error. Using immunoSEQ multiplex PCR, the repertoire was profiled, and TCRdb retains in-frame clones only, with some absent. Of 45,000 to 60,000 clones in the sample, around 90% were seen once. This CDR3 has 12 amino acids. Germline V lookup: CDR1 SEHNR, CDR2 FQNEAQ (reference sequence). The sample belongs to a study of technical replicates of blood from four donors. Sequencing was performed on PBMCs. The sequence came from a human donor in good health. Some clones in this sample may be carry-over from other donors' samples. This sequence joins TRBV7-9 and TRBJ1-1, with a possible D match to TRBD1 (5 bases). The CDR3 sequence is CASSLDRPAVLF. The CDR3 DNA is TGTGCCAGCAGCTTAGACAGGCCGGCAGTTCTCTTT.